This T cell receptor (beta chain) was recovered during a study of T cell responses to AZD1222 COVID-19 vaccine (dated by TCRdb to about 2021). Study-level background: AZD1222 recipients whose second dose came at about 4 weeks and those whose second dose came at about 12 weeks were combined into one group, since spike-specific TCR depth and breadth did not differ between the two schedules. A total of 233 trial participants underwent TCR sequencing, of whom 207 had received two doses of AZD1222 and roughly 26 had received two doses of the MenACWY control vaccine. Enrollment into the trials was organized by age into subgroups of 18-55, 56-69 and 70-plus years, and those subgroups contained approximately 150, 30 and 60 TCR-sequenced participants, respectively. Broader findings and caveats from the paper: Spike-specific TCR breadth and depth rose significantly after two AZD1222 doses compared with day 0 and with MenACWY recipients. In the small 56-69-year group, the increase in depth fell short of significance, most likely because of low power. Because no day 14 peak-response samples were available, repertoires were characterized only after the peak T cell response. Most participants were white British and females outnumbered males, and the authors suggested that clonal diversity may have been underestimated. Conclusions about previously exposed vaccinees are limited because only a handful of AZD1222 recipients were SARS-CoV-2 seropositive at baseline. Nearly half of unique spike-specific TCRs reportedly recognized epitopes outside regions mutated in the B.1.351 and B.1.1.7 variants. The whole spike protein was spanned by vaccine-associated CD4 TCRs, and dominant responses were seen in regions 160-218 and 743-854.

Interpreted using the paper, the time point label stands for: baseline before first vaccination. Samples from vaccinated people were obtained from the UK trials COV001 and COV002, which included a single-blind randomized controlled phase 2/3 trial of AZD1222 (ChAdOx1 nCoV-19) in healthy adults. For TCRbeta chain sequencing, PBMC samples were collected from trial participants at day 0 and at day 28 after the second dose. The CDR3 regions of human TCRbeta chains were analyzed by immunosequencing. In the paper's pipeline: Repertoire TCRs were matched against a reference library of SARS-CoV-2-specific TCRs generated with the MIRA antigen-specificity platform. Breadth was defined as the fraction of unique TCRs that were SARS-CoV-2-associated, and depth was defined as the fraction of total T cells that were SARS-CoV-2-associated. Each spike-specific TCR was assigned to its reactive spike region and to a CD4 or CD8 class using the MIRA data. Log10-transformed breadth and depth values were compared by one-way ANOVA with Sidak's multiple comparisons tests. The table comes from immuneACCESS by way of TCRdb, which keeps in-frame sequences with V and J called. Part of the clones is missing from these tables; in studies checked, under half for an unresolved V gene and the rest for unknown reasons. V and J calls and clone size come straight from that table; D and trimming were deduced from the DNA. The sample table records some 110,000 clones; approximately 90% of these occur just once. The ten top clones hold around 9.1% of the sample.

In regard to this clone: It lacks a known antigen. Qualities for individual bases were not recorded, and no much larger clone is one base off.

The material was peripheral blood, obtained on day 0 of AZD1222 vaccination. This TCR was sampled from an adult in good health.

The DNA sequence reads TGTGCCATCAGGCGGAACACTGAAGCTTTCTTT. This sequence encodes CAIRRNTEAFF. This sequence uses TRBV10-3 and TRBJ1-1, with no confident D gene call. CDR1 ENHRY and CDR2 SYGVKD were looked up in the germline V gene. Measured from the cysteine to the phenylalanine, the CDR3 is 11 residues long. The read is trimmed to its CDR3 DNA, 33 bases read in frame from base 1. V is reduced by 6 bases and J by 1 base, leaving a spacing of 3 bases between them.